These T cell receptor beta chains were read from a single sample in a study of chemoradiotherapy in HPV16-positive cancers. Clones were read by immunoSEQ multiplex PCR, and TCRdb kept only the in-frame ones, dropping some. There are tens of thousands of clones in the sample; 80% occur only once, and roughly 3.8% lies in the top ten. The material was blood, obtained from a patient who underwent chemoradiotherapy. These receptors were taken from a human donor with HPV-associated anogenital cancer. CDR3s include the opening cysteine and the closing phenylalanine or tryptophan. A D gene is named only where the DNA matches it firmly. Only part of the rows carry a size: once, few, many, or a class if the clone is expanded.

TRBV5-5,16,-,-,TRBJ2-5,TGTGCCAGCAGCCCGGGGGACGGACGGTACCAAGAGACCCAGTACTTC,CASSPGDGRYQETQYF
TRBV18,16,few,-,TRBJ1-6,TGTGCCAGCTCACCATTGCCAGGGGCCTATAATTCACCCCTCCACTTT,CASSPLPGAYNSPLHF
TRBV4-1,18,-,TRBD2,TRBJ2-1,TGCGCCAGCAGCCCCCGAGCCCGGCGGGGGGGATCCTACAATGAGCAGTTCTTC,CASSPRARRGGSYNEQFF
TRBV11-2,15,-,TRBD1,TRBJ1-5,TGTGCCAGCAGCTTAACCAGGGGGCGCAGTCAGCCCCAGCATTTT,CASSLTRGRSQPQHF
TRBV28,14,-,-,TRBJ2-7,TGTGCCAGCAGTTTCCCCGGGGACCTCTACGAGCAGTACTTC,CASSFPGDLYEQYF
TRBV7-9,12,-,TRBD1,TRBJ1-1,TGTGCCAGCAGCCTCGGACAGGGGGAAGCTTTCTTT,CASSLGQGEAFF
TRBV13,15,-,-,TRBJ1-2,TGTGCCAGCAGCTTAGCCGGGGGCCCGTTCTATGGCTACACCTTC,CASSLAGGPFYGYTF
TRBV12-5,13,-,-,TRBJ1-1,TGTGCTAGTGGTTTAAGGCCCGACACTGAAGCTTTCTTT,CASGLRPDTEAFF
TRBV7-6,14,-,-,TRBJ2-3,TGTGCCAGCAGCTCAGTGGAGGGCACAGATACGCAGTATTTT,CASSSVEGTDTQYF
TRBV7-2,12,-,-,TRBJ2-2,TGTGCCAGCAGCTTAGACCTCGGGGAGCTGTTTTTT,CASSLDLGELFF
TRBV6-6,15,-,-,TRBJ2-5,TGTGCCAGCAGCTCCATGGGATCGGGACCGGAGACCCAGTACTTC,CASSSMGSGPETQYF
TRBV5-8,15,-,-,TRBJ1-5,TGTGCCAGCAGCTTCCTTAACAGGGTCTATCAGCCCCAGCATTTT,CASSFLNRVYQPQHF
TRBV5-6,16,-,TRBD1,TRBJ1-4,TGTGCCAGCAGCTTCGTCCGGACAGGGGGGAATGAAAAACTGTTTTTT,CASSFVRTGGNEKLFF
TRBV4-3,15,few,-,TRBJ2-1,TGCGCCAGCAGCCAAGATCTGCGGGGGCACTATGAGCAGTTCTTC,CASSQDLRGHYEQFF
TRBV20-1,11,once,-,TRBJ2-3,TGCAGTGCAGCGGGTACAGATACGCAGTATTTT,CSAAGTDTQYF
TRBV2,14,-,-,TRBJ1-4,-,CASSGQGIMKNCFF
TRBV28,18,-,TRBD1,TRBJ2-3,TGTGCCAGCAGTTCCGACAAATTGGGACAGGGCGTCACAGATACGCAGTATTTT,CASSSDKLGQGVTDTQYF
TRBV18,15,-,TRBD1,TRBJ1-1,TGTGCCAGCTCGCGGCCGGGACAGGCGAACACTGAAGCTTTCTTT,CASSRPGQANTEAFF
TRBV6-6,15,once,-,TRBJ1-1,TGTGCCAGCAGCACTCCGGGAGGGGTGGACACTGAAGCTTTCTTT,CASSTPGGVDTEAFF
TRBV6-1,12,-,-,TRBJ1-6,TGTGCCAGCAGGGGGGGCAATTCACCCCTCCACTTT,CASRGGNSPLHF
TRBV4-2,15,once,-,TRBJ2-2,TGTGCCAGCAGCCATGAGCAGGTCAGGACCGGGGAGCTGTTTTTT,CASSHEQVRTGELFF
TRBV29-1,15,-,TRBD2,TRBJ2-7,TGCAGCGTTGAACACGCTAGCGGTACCTCCTACGAGCAGTACTTC,CSVEHASGTSYEQYF
TRBV2,10,-,-,TRBJ1-2,TGTGCCATCACGACGGGAGGCTACACCTTC,CAITTGGYTF
TRBV25-1,16,-,TRBD1,TRBJ2-2,TGTGCCAGCAGACCGCCGGGACAGGGGTTCTCCGGGGAGCTGTTTTTT,CASRPPGQGFSGELFF
TRBV4-3,13,-,-,TRBJ1-5,TGCGCCAGCAGCGAAGACATACATCAGCCCCAGCATTTT,CASSEDIHQPQHF
TRBV5-1,15,-,TRBD2,TRBJ2-5,TGCGCCAGCAGCCGAGGACTAGCGGGGGAAGAGACCCAGTACTTC,CASSRGLAGEETQYF
TRBV7-9,16,-,-,TRBJ1-3,TGTGCCAGCAGCTTAGGTCCGACAGTCTCTGGAAACACCATATATTTT,CASSLGPTVSGNTIYF
TRBV27,13,-,TRBD1,TRBJ1-2,TGTGCCATCAGGGGGGGTTCAAACTATGGCTACACCTTC,CAIRGGSNYGYTF
TRBV25-1,15,few,TRBD1,TRBJ2-2,TGTGCCAGCAGGGGACAGGGGACGGTTACCGGGGAGCTGTTTTTT,CASRGQGTVTGELFF
TRBV19,13,-,-,TRBJ2-7,TGTGCCAGTAGGGGAAACGCACTCTACGAGCAGTACTTC,CASRGNALYEQYF
TRBV5-1,15,few,TRBD1,TRBJ2-3,TGCGCCAGCAGCTTGGGACAGGGATTCACAGATACGCAGTATTTT,CASSLGQGFTDTQYF
TRBV9,13,-,-,TRBJ2-7,TGTGCCAGCAGCGTAGCTGAGTTCTACGAGCAGTACTTC,CASSVAEFYEQYF
TRBV13,14,-,-,TRBJ1-1,TGTGCCAGCAGCTCCCTGGACAGGAACACTGAAGCTTTCTTT,CASSSLDRNTEAFF